Here is one T cell receptor (beta chain) with its context. Which antigen it targets is not known. Base-call qualities are not available, and no considerably larger clone is one nucleotide away. The data were obtained in a study of long-term antiretroviral therapy in people with HIV (dated by TCRdb to the early 2020s). Background for the entire study: The earliest samples were collected approximately a decade before the 2015 WHO recommendation for immediate ART, a period when ART was typically delayed until CD4 counts fell. Among the 30 to 35 participants with HIV, approximately 10 were female. No cross-contamination during QIAcube processing was seen in test extractions of a monoclonal T-cell line run alongside around 31 polyclonal samples. A total of over 150 cryopreserved PBMC samples came from 25 to 35 adults with confirmed HIV infection and were collected serially over a mean of roughly six years (range 1-12). A retrospective serial study tested whether changes in peripheral blood TRB repertoire composition and diversity were associated with ART initiation and durable HIV suppression. Study-wide findings and limitations: The samples were dated from about 2003 to 2018, and the ART regimens that were used may be less effective than current ART regimens. HIV repertoires had narrower CDR3 length ranges than controls, and the network structure suggested an antigen-experienced repertoire that shifted only slightly toward naive after ART. No data were available on ART adherence, viral resistance or therapy changes, limiting inferences about post-ART repertoire changes. Since PBMC availability was limited, sequencing covered only the TCR beta chain, with no alpha chain pairing. Unsorted PBMC were profiled instead of sorted CD4+ and CD8+ T cells because pre-ART samples had limited cell numbers. Expanded TRB clones identified before ART initiation dominated the repertoire across all time points, though the dominance fluctuated and decreased in many PLHIV after ART. ART initiation was associated with a significant increase in TRB diversity, but diversity stayed significantly below transplant donor controls even after long-term ART.

Participants were included only if at least one PBMC sample before ART initiation and at least two post-ART samples were available. All participants with HIV were treated in the United States of America. Before DNA extraction, cryopreserved samples of roughly 0.95-10 million PBMC were thawed and washed. At the time of the earliest PBMC sample for each participant with HIV, ages ranged from roughly 23 to 60 years. PBMC samples from each participant spanned 1-4 timepoints before ART initiation and 2-8 timepoints after ART initiation, with a median of 7 samples. For every participant, serial HIV viral load, CD4+ T-cell count, ART history and demographic data were obtained. Genomic DNA was extracted from unsorted PBMC with a Qiagen kit on a QIAcube, with processing performed in batches of 12 samples. Compared with germline, V lacks 2 bases and J lacks 6 bases; bases without a gene match: 9. The CDR3 numbers 15 residues from cysteine through phenylalanine. The sequence is cut down to CDR3 DNA, 45 bases in frame from base 1. The germline V gene gives CDR1 as SGHRS and CDR2 as YFSETQ.

Sequencing of the TRB variable region was done with the immunoSEQ hsTCRB v3.0 assay at survey level resolution. A depth of roughly 40,000-55,000 T-cell genomes per sample was targeted for TRB sequencing. TRB libraries were pooled and sequenced on an Illumina MiSeq using a v3 150-cycle kit. The original pipeline was this. Repertoire analysis was performed in R inside a reproducible Nextflow workflow that covered QC, data transformation and analysis. LymphoSeq2, an R package for exploring AIRR-Seq data, was used to implement custom analyses. A handful of samples that produced fewer than 5000 total TRB sequences were removed, so approximately 190 HIV repertoires were analyzed. Among the 170 to 200 retained HIV repertoires, 59 were collected before ART initiation and around 130 after ART initiation. Repertoires were downsampled to 5000 TRB nucleotide sequences, and summary statistics were averaged over 100 downsampling iterations. The analysis kept only TRB sequences whose CDR3 regions were at least seven amino acids long. A Shannon entropy-derived clonality score and the Gini coefficient were used to measure diversity. In the repertoire networks, any two of the top 5000 CDR3 amino acid sequences were linked whenever the two sequences differed by an edit distance of one. GLIPH2 predicted antigen specificity groups and MHC restriction for TRB CDR3 amino acid sequences. Known CMV, EBV, HIV or tissue antigen associations were flagged by matching CDR3 amino acid sequences against VDJdb and McPAS-TCR. Pre-ART, post-ART and control groups were compared with Wilcoxon signed-rank tests and Holm-Bonferroni correction. Imported from immuneACCESS, the table was reduced by TCRdb to in-frame sequences with V and J called. These copies leave out some clones; in studies compared against another copy, an unresolved V gene accounts for under half, and the cause of the remainder is not known. V, J and clone size reflect that table, while D and trimming were determined from the DNA. In this sample the table shows 25,000 to 35,000 clones, roughly 97% of which occur a single time. The top ten hold around 3.2% of the sample.

The sequence was obtained from a man aged 25-45 years with HIV. The material sequenced was unsorted PBMCs, taken 6.9 years after starting antiretroviral therapy. The chain uses TRBV5-1 and TRBJ2-7, with 9 middle bases fitting TRBD2. The base sequence is TGCGCCAGCAGCTTCGTAGCGGGAGCGGAGGGCGAGCAGTACTTC. The translation is CASSFVAGAEGEQYF.